The source of this T cell receptor beta chain is a study of T cells in Graves' hyperthyroidism and ophthalmopathy. Study-level findings and limits: Ophthalmopathy, as predicted by the model, came a median approximately 6.5 months after the prediction. Ophthalmopathy could be told apart from stable hyperthyroidism with a 13 V-J model.

This clonotype was seen ten or more times. As yet, its antigen is unknown. Orbital computed tomography and thyroid ultrasound, together with serum TRAb and thyroxine and clinical symptoms, were used for diagnoses. The source material, RNA transcripts, was used to amplify TCR beta CDR3 regions. A first-round RT-PCR of the TCR CDR3 used the HTBI primer set. TCRdb re-called the multiplex PCR reads through MiXCR, storing one row per CDR3 protein. This sample has 560,000 or so distinct CDR3 sequences; approximately 20% occur once, and the top ten carry roughly 44%. Looked up from germline, CDR1 is GTSNPN and CDR2 is SVGIG (reference sequence). Trimming cost V 3 bases and J 2 bases, with 7 bases left between them. This CDR3 spans 12 amino acids.

The rearrangement joins TRBV30 to TRBJ2-5; D ambiguous. The sample taken for sequencing was blood. This sequence originates from a middle-aged man with Graves' ophthalmopathy. The CDR3, as DNA: TGTGCCTGGAGCCCATCACAAGAGACCCAGTACTTC. Amino acid sequence: CAWSPSQETQYF.